These T cell receptor beta chains were read from a single sample in a study of long-term antiretroviral therapy in people with HIV. The data were produced by immunoSEQ multiplex PCR, yet TCRdb's version contains in-frame clones alone and is incomplete. The sample records some 36,000 clones, approximately 84% being singletons. The source material was unsorted PBMCs, sampled roughly 2.9 years before starting antiretroviral therapy. The source is a woman younger than 45 with HIV. The CDR3 runs from the conserved cysteine through the conserved F or W. The D gene is left open where the match is weak. Size tells how often a clone was seen (once, few, many) or the class of an expanded clone, and some rows leave it out.

length	size	V	J	D	DNA	CDR3
17	.	TRBV2	TRBJ2-2	TRBD1	TGTGCCAGCAGTTTCACCGGGACAGGGGGCTGGACCGGGGAGCTGTTTTTT	CASSFTGTGGWTGELFF
12	.	TRBV19	TRBJ2-3	TRBD1	TGTGCCAGCAGACAGGGAACAGATACGCAGTATTTT	CASRQGTDTQYF
13	.	TRBV11-2	TRBJ2-2	.	TGTGCCAGCAGCTCAGGGGAGGCCGGGGAGCTGTTTTTT	CASSSGEAGELFF
15	.	TRBV6-5	TRBJ1-4	.	TGTGCCAGCAGGGGGTGGAAAGGTCGAATGAAAAAACTGTTTTTT	CASRGWKGRMKKLFF
16	.	TRBV27	TRBJ1-1	.	TGTGCCAGCAGCCTACCCCTCGCGGGGCCTGGGACTGAAGCTTTCTTT	CASSLPLAGPGTEAFF
15	.	TRBV11-2	TRBJ2-3	.	TGTGCCAGCACCCCACCTGGCGGTAGCACAGATACGCAGTATTTT	CASTPPGGSTDTQYF
14	.	TRBV6-4	TRBJ2-1	TRBD1	TGTGCCAGCAGTGAGGGGACAGACCACAATGAGCAGTTCTTC	CASSEGTDHNEQFF
15	.	TRBV5-5	TRBJ1-4	.	TGTGCCAGCAGCTTTGGTCCGGTCGATTCCGAAAAACTGTTTTTT	CASSFGPVDSEKLFF
17	.	TRBV9	TRBJ1-2	TRBD1	TGTGCCAGCAGCGGACGATTGGACAGGGGGCAGGACTATGGCTACACCTTC	CASSGRLDRGQDYGYTF
17	.	TRBV5-1	TRBJ2-6	.	TGCGCCAGCAGCTTGGAACCAGGGGGGACTGGGGCCAACGTCCTGACTTTC	CASSLEPGGTGANVLTF
15	.	TRBV2	TRBJ2-3	.	TGTGCCAGCAGTGAAGCAGGGGGGAACGCAGATACGCAGTATTTT	CASSEAGGNADTQYF
17	.	TRBV4-1	TRBJ2-1	.	TGCGCCAGCAGACGCGCATTCAGTGGGACCTCCTACAATGAGCAGTTCTTC	CASRRAFSGTSYNEQFF
14	once	TRBV6-1	TRBJ1-5	.	TGTGCCAGCAGTGAAGACGCCCGCGGTCAGCCCCAGCATTTT	CASSEDARGQPQHF
14	.	TRBV2	TRBJ1-1	TRBD1	TGTGCCAGCAGGGGGGGACAGGGTTACACTGAAGCTTTCTTT	CASRGGQGYTEAFF
17	few	TRBV11-2	TRBJ2-1	TRBD2	TGTGCCAGCACCCCCCCCGCGGGGGTGTGGGCCACCAATGAGCAGTTCTTC	CASTPPAGVWATNEQFF
13	.	TRBV5-1	TRBJ1-5	TRBD1	TGCGCCAGCAGCCCTACAGGGGATCAGCCCCAGCATTTT	CASSPTGDQPQHF
15	.	TRBV11-2	TRBJ1-2	.	TGTGCCAGCTCTACGCGGTCGGACAGAGACTATGGCTACACCTTC	CASSTRSDRDYGYTF
16	once	TRBV9	TRBJ2-2	.	TGTGCCAGCAGCTTCAGTGGGGCGGCGAACACCGGGGAGCTGTTTTTT	CASSFSGAANTGELFF
13	.	TRBV5-8	TRBJ1-4	.	TGTGCCAGCATAAGGGAGCGGGGGGGAAAACTGTTTTTT	CASIRERGGKLFF
15	.	TRBV4-1	TRBJ1-1	.	TGCGCCAGCAGCCAAGATTCTCAAAGAGTCACTGAAGCTTTCTTT	CASSQDSQRVTEAFF
14	once	TRBV7-2	TRBJ2-3	.	TGTGCCAGCAGCTTAACTAGTAGCACAGATACGCAGTATTTT	CASSLTSSTDTQYF
15	.	TRBV29-1	TRBJ2-4	.	TGCAGCGTTGAAGGCCCGCATCTAGCCAAAAACATTCAGTACTTC	CSVEGPHLAKNIQYF
14	.	TRBV4-2	TRBJ1-1	.	TGTGCCAGCAGCCAAGACCAGAGCCGTTCTGAAGCTTTCTTT	CASSQDQSRSEAFF
15	few	TRBV9	TRBJ2-3	.	TGTGCCAGCAGCGTAGCCGGGGGCGGGTTAGATACGCAGTATTTT	CASSVAGGGLDTQYF
15	.	TRBV23-1	TRBJ1-5	.	TGCGCCAGCACCCGCCGAGACAGATGCAATCAGCCCCAGCATTTT	CASTRRDRCNQPQHF
12	.	TRBV7-9	TRBJ1-1	.	TGTGCCAGCAGTCCGAGGGGGACTGAAGCTTTCTTT	CASSPRGTEAFF
13	few	TRBV5-5	TRBJ1-1	.	TGTGCCAGCAGCTTGGACAGGGACACTGAAGCTTTCTTT	CASSLDRDTEAFF
16	.	TRBV5-1	TRBJ2-2	.	TGCGCCAGCAGCTTAGAAGGGTGGGTTAGACTGGGGGAGCTGTTTTTT	CASSLEGWVRLGELFF
14	few	TRBV5-1	TRBJ2-7	.	TGCGCCAGCAGCTCGGCTAGGGAATCCTACGAGCAGTACTTC	CASSSARESYEQYF
14	.	TRBV11-2	TRBJ2-1	.	TGTGCCAGCAGCTTAAGGGCAGGCAGCACTGAGCAGTTCTTC	CASSLRAGSTEQFF
13	.	TRBV2	TRBJ1-2	.	TGTGCCAGCAGTGAACAGACGAACTATGGCTACACCTTC	CASSEQTNYGYTF
12	.	TRBV2	TRBJ2-4	.	TGTGCCAGCAGTGACAGGGTCGTCATTCAGTACTTC	CASSDRVVIQYF
13	.	TRBV29-1	TRBJ1-2	TRBD1	TGCAGCGTCGATGACAGGGGGCTGTATGGCTACACCTTC	CSVDDRGLYGYTF
14	.	TRBV6-5	TRBJ2-1	TRBD1	TGTGCCAGCAGCTGGGACAGGGATTCGGATGAGCAGTTCTTC	CASSWDRDSDEQFF
15	.	TRBV4-1	TRBJ2-3	.	TGCGCCAGCAGCCTCCGTAATACTAGAGAGGGTACGCAGTATTTT	CASSLRNTREGTQYF
16	few	TRBV19	TRBJ1-6	.	TGTGCCCGAACACACCCGAGGGGGACCGATGGGTCACCCCTCCACTTT	CARTHPRGTDGSPLHF
17	.	TRBV30	TRBJ2-6	.	TGTGCCTGGAGATGGGGGGACAGTCCCTCTGGGGCCAACGTCCTGACTTTC	CAWRWGDSPSGANVLTF
14	.	TRBV11-2	TRBJ2-7	.	TGTGCCAGCACCACAGGGACACCCCTCTACGAGCAGTACTTC	CASTTGTPLYEQYF
15	.	TRBV11-2	TRBJ1-2	TRBD1	TGTGCCAGCCGTAGAACGGGACAGAACCTCTATGGCTACACCTTC	CASRRTGQNLYGYTF
15	.	TRBV6-6	TRBJ2-1	TRBD2	TGTGCCAGCAGTGACGGACTAGCGGTAACAAATGAGCAGTTCTTC	CASSDGLAVTNEQFF
14	.	TRBV19	TRBJ1-6	.	TGTGCCAGTAGCCGGACAGAGCATACTTCACCCCTCCACTTT	CASSRTEHTSPLHF
13	.	TRBV6-1	TRBJ1-1	.	TGTGCCAGCAGGTCTAGCCCGACGGCTGAAGCTTTCTTT	CASRSSPTAEAFF
14	.	TRBV30	TRBJ1-4	TRBD1	TGTGCCTGGGGAGGGACAGGGTTGAGAGAAAAACTGTTTTTT	CAWGGTGLREKLFF